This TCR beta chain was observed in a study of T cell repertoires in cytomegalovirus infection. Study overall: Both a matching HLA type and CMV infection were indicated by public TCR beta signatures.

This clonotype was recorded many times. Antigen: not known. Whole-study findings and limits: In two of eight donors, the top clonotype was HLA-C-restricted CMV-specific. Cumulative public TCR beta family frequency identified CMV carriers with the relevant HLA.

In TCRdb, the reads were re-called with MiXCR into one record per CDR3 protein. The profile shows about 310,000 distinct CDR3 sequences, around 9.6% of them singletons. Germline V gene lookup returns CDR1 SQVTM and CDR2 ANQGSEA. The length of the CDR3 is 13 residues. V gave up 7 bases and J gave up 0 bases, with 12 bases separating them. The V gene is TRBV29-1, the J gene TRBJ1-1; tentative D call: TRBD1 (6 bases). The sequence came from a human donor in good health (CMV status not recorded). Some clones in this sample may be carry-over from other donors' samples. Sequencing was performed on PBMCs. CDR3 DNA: TGCAGCGAGGGGAGGGGGATGAACACTGAAGCTTTCTTT. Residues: CSEGRGMNTEAFF.